These 31 T cell receptor beta chains share one sample of origin, sequenced in a study of long-term antiretroviral therapy in people with HIV. Version v3.0 of the immunoSEQ assay was performed at survey level. Sequenced by immunoSEQ multiplex PCR; TCRdb stores in-frame clones only, minus some. The sample has over 30,000 clones; 95% to 98% are singletons. The source was unsorted PBMCs, collected 7.6 years after starting antiretroviral therapy. The receptors stem from a man younger than 40 with HIV.

This clone was found once. The chain couples TRBV2 to TRBJ1-1; 7 positions match TRBD1. The V gene's germline CDR1 is SNHLY and CDR2 FYNNEI. The CDR3 spans 14 residues. V dropped 4 bases and J dropped 6; count of bases not matched to a gene: 8. The CDR3 coding sequence is TGTGCCAGCAGTGCCTTTAAGGGGGCTGCTGAAGCTTTCTTT. Translating it yields CASSAFKGAAEAFF.

The chain joins TRBV4-3 to TRBJ2-1; 14 bases align to TRBD2. Germline V gene sequence: CDR1 LGHNA, CDR2 YSLEER. Unmatched junction bases numbered 19, after V lost 6 bases and J lost 0 bases. The CDR3 has 22 amino acids. The DNA of the CDR3 is TGCGCCAGCAGTCAGGGGACTAGCGGGAGAAAGGGGCCCCTGAGCTCCTACAATGAGCAGTTCTTC. It is translated as CASSQGTSGRKGPLSSYNEQFF.

This clone was observed once. The chain has TRBV6-6 and TRBJ2-5; possibly TRBD1 for D (5 bases). Trimming removed 2 bases from V and 5 bases from J, with 15 bases in between. CDR1 MNHNY and CDR2 SVGAGI come from the germline V gene (reference sequence). The CDR3 has 15 residues. CDR3 coding DNA: TGTGCCAGCAGTTACGGCAGGGCCAGGCGGGAGACCCAGTACTTC. Translating gives CASSYGRARRETQYF.

The J gene is TRBJ2-3, the V gene TRBV15, with D perhaps matching TRBD1 (5 bases). CDR1 and CDR2 (germline): LNHNV, YYDKDF (reference sequence). V was trimmed by 1 base and J by 3 bases, leaving 11 bases between them. This CDR3 spans 15 amino acids. CDR3 coding DNA: TGTGCCACCAGCAGAGCCTTGGGGCCGACAGATACGCAGTATTTT. This encodes CATSRALGPTDTQYF. The complete variable domain, with remaining parts taken from reference TRBV15 and TRBJ2-3, reads DAMVIQNPRYQVTQFGKPVTLSCSQTLNHNVMYWYQQKSSQAPKLLFHYYDKDFNNEADTPDNFQSRRPNTSFCFLDIRSPGLGDTAMYLCATSRALGPTDTQYFGPGTRLTVL.

The CDR3 region has the DNA TGCGCCAGCAGCCCTCGTCCAGGGCTCAACACCGGGGAGCTGTTTTTT. Its protein product is CASSPRPGLNTGELFF. The gene calls are TRBV4-1 and TRBJ2-2, with a possible D match to TRBD1 (5 bases). Germline CDR1 is MGHRA and CDR2 is YSYEKL. With 4 bases removed from V and 2 bases from J, the gap between germline ends came to 14 bases. The CDR3 loop spans 16 amino acids.

The chain carries TRBV7-3 and TRBJ2-1; TRBD1 matches at 9 bases. J lost 7 bases, V lost 5 bases, and 9 bases had no gene match. This CDR3 contains 15 residues. Per germline, CDR1 SGHTA and CDR2 FQGTGA. This chain's CDR3 is CASSPQGAGWNEQFF. CDR3 nucleotide sequence: TGTGCCAGCAGCCCACAGGGGGCTGGTTGGAATGAGCAGTTCTTC.

The CDR3 DNA sequence: TGCGCCAGCAGCTTGTATCCGGTCTCCGGGGGGTCCTCTGGAAACACCATATATTTT. It yields the protein CASSLYPVSGGSSGNTIYF. The J gene is TRBJ1-3, the V gene TRBV5-1; D may be TRBD1 (5 bases). Germline lookup yields CDR1 SGHRS and CDR2 YFSETQ. Trimming shortened V by 1 base and J by 0 bases, and 20 bases separated the two germline ends. This CDR3 region has 19 residues.

The chain recombines TRBV28 with TRBJ1-2, with 7 nucleotides matching TRBD1. In germline, CDR1 is MDHEN, CDR2 SYDVKM. V was pared by 5 bases and J by 1 base, with 7 bases of the junction left unmatched. This CDR3 has 15 amino acids. The CDR3 spells CASSHRGLLNYGYTF. The DNA of the CDR3 is TGTGCCAGCAGTCACAGGGGCCTCCTTAACTATGGCTACACCTTC.

The chain combines TRBV27 with TRBJ1-6; maybe TRBD1 (6 bases). The CDR3 loop spans 16 amino acids. Germline lookup yields CDR1 MNHEY and CDR2 SMNVEV (reference sequence). The V and J ends lost 0 bases and 7 bases respectively, with 13 bases between them. The CDR3 DNA reads TGTGCCAGCAGTTTATCGACCGGGACACCGAATTCACCCCTCCACTTT. This gives the protein CASSLSTGTPNSPLHF.

V is TRBV15 and J is TRBJ1-5, with 9 bases aligning to TRBD1. The CDR3 loop spans 16 amino acids. The germline CDR1 and CDR2 sequences are LNHNV and YYDKDF (reference sequence). After removal of 0 bases from V and 7 bases from J, the junction contained 7 bases not matched to a gene. The CDR3 loop is CATSRDLDRGAQPQHF. The CDR3 DNA reads as TGTGCCACCAGCAGAGATCTTGACAGGGGGGCACAGCCCCAGCATTTT.

The chain employs TRBV7-3 and TRBJ2-7; TRBD1 agrees at 7 bases. Germline V gene data show CDR1 as SGHTA and CDR2 as FQGTGA. The length of the CDR3 is 15 residues. The J segment lost 2 bases and the V segment lost 5 bases, leaving 9 bases of the junction unmatched. CDR3 amino acids: CASSRLRTGPYEQYF. CDR3 DNA: TGTGCCAGCAGCCGCCTAAGGACAGGCCCCTACGAGCAGTACTTC.

V gene TRBV6-6 combines with J gene TRBJ1-1; D not resolved. Germline CDR1 MNHNY, CDR2 SVGAGI (reference sequence). The V and J ends lost 7 bases and 4 bases respectively, with 16 bases between them. This CDR3 has 14 residues. CDR3 coding DNA: TGTGCCAGCACCACTGGGCGGGAGGGCACTGAAGCTTTCTTT. Its translation: CASTTGREGTEAFF.

In DNA, the CDR3 is TGTGCCAGCAGCTCGGGGGGGTCTGGGGCCAACGTCCTGACTTTC. Amino acid sequence: CASSSGGSGANVLTF. This chain joins TRBV7-9 and TRBJ2-6; 8 bases map to TRBD2. Trimming at V came to 4 bases and at J to 1 base, leaving 0 bases not matched to a gene. The CDR3 is made up of 15 amino acids. Germline lookup yields CDR1 SEHNR and CDR2 FQNEAQ (reference sequence).

The chain links TRBV25-1 to TRBJ1-4; no reliable D call. Trimming took 1 base from V and 7 from J, leaving 13 bases between them. In germline, CDR1 is MGHDK, CDR2 SYGVNS. The CDR3 is made up of 15 amino acids. The CDR3 region is CASSELEGIGEKLFF. The CDR3 DNA follows: TGTGCCAGCAGTGAATTGGAGGGTATAGGTGAAAAACTGTTTTTT.

V and J are TRBV6-6 and TRBJ1-2; 8 bases map to TRBD1. The CDR3 has 13 amino acids. The germline gives CDR1 MNHNY, CDR2 SVGAGI (reference sequence). Losses at the gene ends were 4 bases for V and 8 bases for J; bases not matched to a gene: 6. The CDR3 region has the DNA TGTGCCAGCAGTTCAAGACAGGGGCGCGGCTACACCTTC. Residues: CASSSRQGRGYTF.

The genes are TRBV10-3 and TRBJ2-5; D gene ambiguous. The CDR3 consists of 13 residues. CDR1 and CDR2 from the germline V gene are ENHRY and SYGVKD. Trimming cost V 7 bases and J 5 bases, with 14 bases left between them. In DNA form, the CDR3 reads TGTGCCATCAAACTGTCGGGTGTTGAGACCCAGTACTTC. Residues: CAIKLSGVETQYF.

This chain uses TRBV29-1 with TRBJ2-2; 7 bases fit TRBD2. Germline trimming cut 4 bases from V and 6 bases from J; bases unmatched to any gene: 11. CDR1 and CDR2 from the germline V gene are SQVTM and ANQGSEA. The CDR3 consists of 15 residues. CDR3 bases: TGCAGCGTTGTTACGGGGGGATTAGTCGCCGGGGAGCTGTTTTTT. It specifies CSVVTGGLVAGELFF.

J is TRBJ2-7 and V is TRBV11-2; possibly TRBD1 for D (5 bases). Deletions cut 3 bases from V and 7 bases from J, with 7 bases between. Germline V gives CDR1 SGHAT, CDR2 FQNNGV. This CDR3 has 11 amino acids. The CDR3 here is CASSLTVEQYF. The CDR3 DNA reads TGTGCCAGCAGCTTGACAGTTGAGCAGTACTTC.

As regards this clone: The germline gene is not matched at one end of the junction; a read error may be the cause. The V call is TRBV10-3, the J call TRBJ2-7; D call uncertain. Germline V gene lookup returns CDR1 ENHRY and CDR2 SYGVKD. This CDR3 spans 15 amino acids. The CDR3 region has the DNA TGTGCCAACAATCCACTTATAGAACGATCCTACGAGCTGTACTTC. Its protein is CANNPLIERSYELYF.

The chain recombines TRBV2 with TRBJ1-2, with unresolved D. Trimming stripped 2 bases from V and 4 bases from J, with 5 bases between. The CDR3 is 12 amino acids. Germline V gene sequence: CDR1 SNHLY, CDR2 FYNNEI. This CDR3 reads CASSETTYGYTF. The CDR3 bases are TGTGCCAGCAGTGAAACCACCTATGGCTACACCTTC.

The CDR3 nucleotides read TGTGCCAGCAGCCAAGAGGTGCTAGGCACTAATGAAAAACTGTTTTTT. Encoded protein: CASSQEVLGTNEKLFF. The chain employs TRBV4-2 and TRBJ1-4; no definite D call. CDR1 is LGHNA, CDR2 YNFKEQ, per germline. The CDR3 is 16 amino acids. Trimming cost V 0 bases and J 2 bases, with 10 bases left between them.

CDR3 sequence (DNA): TGTGCCAGCAGCACGGGACCGGCCTACGAGCAGTACTTC. It specifies CASSTGPAYEQYF. The chain joins TRBV7-6 to TRBJ2-7; D possibly matches TRBD1 or TRBD2 (5 bases each). CDR1 and CDR2 (germline): SGHVS, FNYEAQ. This CDR3 is built from 13 residues. V shed 5 bases and J shed 2 bases, with 10 bases lying between them.

This chain connects TRBV29-1 to TRBJ1-5, with D perhaps TRBD1 (5 bases). The CDR3 totals 15 residues. Germline V gene data show CDR1 as SQVTM and CDR2 as ANQGSEA. The DNA of the CDR3 is TGCATTCTCCCTGGGGGGTGGGGTTGCAATCAGCCCCAGCATTTT. Its translation: CILPGGWGCNQPQHF.

This CDR3 reads CASSSSVDTGGTGELFF. CDR3 DNA: TGTGCCAGCAGCTCCTCGGTTGATACAGGGGGTACCGGGGAGCTGTTTTTT. The gene calls are TRBV7-3 and TRBJ2-2; 8 nucleotides agree with TRBD1. CDR1 SGHTA and CDR2 FQGTGA come from the germline V gene. V gave up 4 bases and J gave up 5 bases; unmatched junction bases: 12. The CDR3 has 17 residues. Full variable domain (remainder filled in from reference TRBV7-3 and TRBJ2-2): GAGVSQTPSNKVTEKGKYVELRCDPISGHTALYWYRQSLGQGPEFLIYFQGTGAADDSGLPNDRFFAVRPEGSVSTLKIQRTERGDSAVYLCASSSSVDTGGTGELFFGEGSRLTVL.

CDR3 nucleotides: TGCAGCGTTGCGTCCGAAGCTTTCTTT. Translating gives CSVASEAFF. The J gene is TRBJ1-1, the V gene TRBV29-1; no clear D gene. The CDR3 is made up of 9 amino acids. Germline V gene sequence: CDR1 SQVTM, CDR2 ANQGSEA. V lost 4 bases, J lost 8 bases, and 5 bases lay in between.

This rearrangement joins TRBV9 to TRBJ2-7; D perhaps matches TRBD1 (6 bases). There are 18 residues in the CDR3. Trimming left V 3 bases short and J 4 bases short, with 26 bases between. Germline V gene data show CDR1 as SGDLS and CDR2 as YYNGEE. CDR3 sequence: CASSDGPTRQEVKYEQYF. For the CDR3, the DNA is TGTGCCAGCAGCGATGGTCCTACCCGACAGGAAGTGAAGTACGAGCAGTACTTC.

The chain couples TRBV5-1 to TRBJ1-1; TRBD1 aligns across 7 bases. Germline V CDR1 and CDR2: SGHRS, YFSETQ. V gave up 0 bases and J gave up 3 bases; unmatched junction bases: 5. CDR3 length: 15 amino acids. The CDR3 is CASSLGPRGDTEAFF. The DNA for the CDR3 is TGCGCCAGCAGCTTGGGACCCAGGGGGGACACTGAAGCTTTCTTT. Using reference TRBV5-1 and TRBJ1-1 for the parts outside the CDR3, the full variable domain is KAGVTQTPRYLIKTRGQQVTLSCSPISGHRSVSWYQQTPGQGLQFLFEYFSETQRNKGNFPGRFSGRQFSNSRSEMNVSTLELGDSALYLCASSLGPRGDTEAFFGQGTRLTVV.

The chain combines TRBV30 with TRBJ2-7; 9 bases agree with TRBD1. The V segment lost 5 bases and the J segment 6 bases; nucleotides outside the gene matches: 17. Germline lookup yields CDR1 GTSNPN and CDR2 SVGIG (reference sequence). The CDR3 runs to 16 residues. This chain's CDR3 is CAWRVPGTGMRSEQYF. DNA of the CDR3: TGTGCCTGGCGGGTACCGGGGACAGGGATGAGGAGCGAGCAGTACTTC.

This chain uses TRBV19 with TRBJ2-7; 7 nucleotides align to TRBD1. Losses at the gene ends were 3 bases for V and 2 bases for J; bases not matched to a gene: 7. Germline V lookup: CDR1 LNHDA, CDR2 SQIVND (reference sequence). The CDR3 runs to 15 residues. The CDR3 sequence: CASSIGARGTYEQYF. The CDR3 DNA reads TGTGCCAGTAGTATCGGTGCCAGGGGGACCTACGAGCAGTACTTC.

This chain connects TRBV29-1 to TRBJ1-4; no reliable D call. The germline V gene has CDR1 SQVTM and CDR2 ANQGSEA. The V end lost 0 bases, the J end lost 6 bases, and 11 bases lay between the germline ends. The CDR3 loop spans 14 amino acids. CDR3 sequence reads: CSVEDGGLHEKLFF. The CDR3 region has the DNA TGCAGCGTTGAAGATGGAGGGCTGCATGAAAAACTGTTTTTT. Variable domain in full (rest from reference TRBV29-1 and TRBJ1-4): SAVISQKPSRDICQRGTSLTIQCQVDSQVTMMFWYRQQPGQSLTLIATANQGSEATYESGFVIDKFPISRPNLTFSTLTVSNMSPEDSSIYLCSVEDGGLHEKLFFGSGTQLSVL.

This sequence joins TRBV6-6 and TRBJ2-4; D gene ambiguous. The CDR3 is 12 residues long. Trimming took 4 bases from V and 6 from J, leaving 7 bases between them. Per the germline V gene, CDR1 is MNHNY and CDR2 is SVGAGI (reference sequence). In nucleotides, the CDR3 is TGTGCCAGCAGTTTGGAACTAAACATTCAGTACTTC. This codes for CASSLELNIQYF.